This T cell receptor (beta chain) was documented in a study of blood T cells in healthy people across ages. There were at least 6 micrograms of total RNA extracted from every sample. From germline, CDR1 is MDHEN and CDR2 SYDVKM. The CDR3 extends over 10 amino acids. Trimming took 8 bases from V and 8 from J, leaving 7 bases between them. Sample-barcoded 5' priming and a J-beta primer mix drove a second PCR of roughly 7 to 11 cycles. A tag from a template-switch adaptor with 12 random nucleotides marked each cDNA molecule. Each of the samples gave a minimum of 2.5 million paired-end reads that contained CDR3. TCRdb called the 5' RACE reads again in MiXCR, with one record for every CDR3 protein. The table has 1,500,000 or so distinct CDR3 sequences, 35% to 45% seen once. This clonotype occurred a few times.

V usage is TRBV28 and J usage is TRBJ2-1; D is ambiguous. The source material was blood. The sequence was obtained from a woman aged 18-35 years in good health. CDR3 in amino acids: CASGRDEQFF. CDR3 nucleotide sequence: TGTGCCAGCGGCCGGGATGAGCAGTTCTTC. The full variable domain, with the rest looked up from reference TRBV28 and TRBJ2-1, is DVKVTQSSRYLVKRTGEKVFLECVQDMDHENMFWYRQDPGLGLRLIYFSYDVKMKEKGDIPEGYSVSREKKERFSLILESASTNQTSMYLCASGRDEQFFGPGTRLTVL.